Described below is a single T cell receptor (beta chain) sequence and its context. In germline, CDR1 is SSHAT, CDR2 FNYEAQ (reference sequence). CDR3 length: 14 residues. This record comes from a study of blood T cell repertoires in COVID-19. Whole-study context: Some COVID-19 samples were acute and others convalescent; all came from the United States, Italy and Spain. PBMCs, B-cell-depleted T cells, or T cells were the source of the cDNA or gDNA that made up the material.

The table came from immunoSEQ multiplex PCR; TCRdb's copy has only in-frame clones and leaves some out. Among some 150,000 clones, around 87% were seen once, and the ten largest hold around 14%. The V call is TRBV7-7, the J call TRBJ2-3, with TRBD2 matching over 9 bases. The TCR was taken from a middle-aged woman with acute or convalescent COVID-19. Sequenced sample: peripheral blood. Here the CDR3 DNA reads TGTGCTAGCTCGGGATTAGCGGGAGCAGATACGCAGTATTTT. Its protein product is CASSGLAGADTQYF.